Listed here are 5 T cell receptor beta chains from one sample, sequenced in a study of Ad26.COV2.S vaccination and SARS-CoV-2 variants. Specified treatment: about 20 received Ad26.COV2.S at low or high dose, single or two shots; roughly five received placebo; per-sample allocation not given. Specimens were obtained on day 63 following the first vaccine or placebo injection. Sequencing was performed with immunoSEQ multiplex PCR; in TCRdb, only in-frame clones are kept and a portion is missing. The sample holds 410,000 or so clones, about 92% seen once. The sequencing here drew on peripheral blood, taken in a trial of Ad26.COV2.S vaccine versus placebo. The source of these receptors is a person between 18 and 65 years old who received the Ad26.COV2.S COVID-19 vaccine or a placebo.

The genes are TRBV7-6 and TRBJ1-3; unclear D gene. This CDR3 comprises 13 residues. The ends were cut back, 3 bases at V and 4 bases at J, with 7 bases in the middle. Germline lookup yields CDR1 SGHVS and CDR2 FNYEAQ. The CDR3 region has the DNA TGTGCCAGCAGCTTTGGAACCGGAAACACCATATATTTT. Protein sequence: CASSFGTGNTIYF.

This chain joins TRBV6-2 or TRBV6-3 and TRBJ2-3; TRBD2 matches 11 bases. CDR3 size: 18 residues. V dropped 6 bases and J dropped 4; count of bases not matched to a gene: 15. Germline CDR1 and CDR2: MNHEY and SVGEGT. The CDR3 sequence is CASSEPSASGGSSDTQYF. The CDR3 DNA reads as TGTGCCAGCAGCGAGCCTTCGGCTAGCGGGGGGTCTTCAGATACGCAGTATTTT.

The rearrangement joins TRBV2 to TRBJ1-3; D unresolved. Trimming took 4 bases from V and 7 from J, leaving 8 bases between them. This CDR3 contains 12 residues. Looked up from germline, CDR1 is SNHLY and CDR2 is FYNNEI. The CDR3 region has the DNA TGTGCCAGCAGTGGGACTTTCAACACCATATATTTT. Amino acids: CASSGTFNTIYF.

This clone was found a few times. This chain connects TRBV25-1 to TRBJ2-2; possibly TRBD2 for D (7 bases). V lost 10 bases to trimming and J lost 2 bases, with 14 bases between them. Germline CDR1 reads MGHDK; CDR2 reads SYGVNS. The CDR3 is 14 residues long. The chain's CDR3 is CATTGGHNTGELFF. The DNA of the CDR3 is TGTGCCACCACGGGGGGCCATAACACCGGGGAGCTGTTTTTT.

The chain has TRBV9 and TRBJ2-1; D gene unclear. Deletions cut 4 bases from V and 8 bases from J, with 7 bases between. This CDR3 is built from 11 residues. Germline values: CDR1 SGDLS, CDR2 YYNGEE. The CDR3 loop reads CASSISDEQFF. The CDR3 DNA follows: TGTGCCAGCAGCATCAGCGATGAGCAGTTCTTC. Full variable domain (rest looked up from reference TRBV9 and TRBJ2-1): DSGVTQTPKHLITATGQRVTLRCSPRSGDLSVYWYQQSLDQGLQFLIQYYNGEERAKGNILERFSAQQFPDLHSELNLSSLELGDSALYFCASSISDEQFFGPGTRLTVL.